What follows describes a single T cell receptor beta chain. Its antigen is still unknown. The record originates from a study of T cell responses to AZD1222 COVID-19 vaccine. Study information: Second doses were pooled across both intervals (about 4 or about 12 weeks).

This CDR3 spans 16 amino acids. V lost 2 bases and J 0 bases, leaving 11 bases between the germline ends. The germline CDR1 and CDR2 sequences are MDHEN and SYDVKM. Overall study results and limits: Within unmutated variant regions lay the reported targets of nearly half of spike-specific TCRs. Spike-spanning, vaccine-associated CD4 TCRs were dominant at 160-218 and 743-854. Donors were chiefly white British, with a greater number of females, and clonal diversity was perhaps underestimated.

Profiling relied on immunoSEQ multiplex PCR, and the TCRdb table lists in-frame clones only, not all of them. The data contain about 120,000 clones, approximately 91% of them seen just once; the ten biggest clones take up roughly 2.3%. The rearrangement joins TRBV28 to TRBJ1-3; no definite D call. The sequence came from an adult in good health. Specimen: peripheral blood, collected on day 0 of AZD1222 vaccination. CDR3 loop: CASSLPRPRSGNTIYF. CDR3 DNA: TGTGCCAGCAGTTTACCCCGACCGCGCTCTGGAAACACCATATATTTT.